This T cell receptor beta chain derives from a study of cytomegalovirus exposure and HLA in healthy donors. Overall study findings and caveats: High specificity and sensitivity for cytomegalovirus status were reported for the classifier.

Details on this clone: Its antigen is as yet unknown.

Primers included in the PCR were 60 Vbeta and 13 Jbeta primers. Assay: immunoSEQ multiplex PCR; the TCRdb copy retains only in-frame clones and omits some. The sample consists of some 110,000 clones, 83% of them appearing once. This receptor was taken from a man aged 18 to 29 in good health and CMV-seronegative. Sequenced material: PBMCs.

In nucleotides, the CDR3 is TGTGCCACCGCCCTAGACTCTGGGGCCAACGTCCTGACTTTC. Translation: CATALDSGANVLTF. The chain carries TRBV6-5 and TRBJ2-6, with unresolved D. This CDR3 is 14 amino acids long. V was shortened by 10 bases and J by 0 bases, with 10 bases between the two germline ends. Germline values: CDR1 MNHEY, CDR2 SVGAGI.